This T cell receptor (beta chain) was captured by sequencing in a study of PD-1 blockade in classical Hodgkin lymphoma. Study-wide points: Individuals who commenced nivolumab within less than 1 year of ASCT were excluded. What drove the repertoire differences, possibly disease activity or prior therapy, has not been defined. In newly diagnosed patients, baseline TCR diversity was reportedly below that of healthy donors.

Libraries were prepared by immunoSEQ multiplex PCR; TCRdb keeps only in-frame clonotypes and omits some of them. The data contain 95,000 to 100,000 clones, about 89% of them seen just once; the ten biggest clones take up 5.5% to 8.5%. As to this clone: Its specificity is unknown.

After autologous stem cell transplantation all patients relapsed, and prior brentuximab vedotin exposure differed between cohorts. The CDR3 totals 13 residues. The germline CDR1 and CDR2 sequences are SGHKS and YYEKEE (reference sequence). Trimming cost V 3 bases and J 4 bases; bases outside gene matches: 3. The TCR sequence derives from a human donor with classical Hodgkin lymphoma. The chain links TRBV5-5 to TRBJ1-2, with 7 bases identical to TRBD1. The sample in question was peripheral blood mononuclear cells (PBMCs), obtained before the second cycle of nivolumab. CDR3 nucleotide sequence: TGTGCCAGCAGCTCCCGACAGGGCTATGGCTACACCTTC. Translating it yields CASSSRQGYGYTF.